These 26 T cell receptor beta chains were sequenced from one sample in a study of cytomegalovirus exposure and HLA in healthy donors (dated 2017 in TCRdb). Libraries were built with the immunoSEQ multiplex PCR assay. The multiplex PCR relied on a mix of 60 forward primers for TCR Vbeta segments and 13 reverse primers for TCR Jbeta segments. TCRdb stores this immuneACCESS table with in-frame sequences only. Part of the clones is absent; in the studies checked, under half of the shortfall reflects unresolved V genes, and no reason is known for the rest. This sample lists about 110,000 clones; under 80% were detected once. Of the sample, around 3.4% falls within the top ten clones. The sequenced sample consisted of PBMCs. The receptors originated from a man between 60 and 75 years old in good health and CMV-seronegative.

This clone showed up just once. In DNA form, the CDR3 reads TGTGCCAGCAGCTTCAGGAATCAGCCCCAGCATTTT. Its protein product is CASSFRNQPQHF. The chain combines TRBV13 with TRBJ1-5; D unclear. CDR3 length: 12 residues. V lost 3 bases and J 4 bases, leaving 4 bases between the germline ends. Germline CDR1 reads PRHDT; CDR2 reads FYEKMQ (reference sequence). The full variable domain, its missing parts supplied by reference TRBV13 and TRBJ1-5, is AAGVIQSPRHLIKEKRETATLKCYPIPRHDTVYWYQQGPGQDPQFLISFYEKMQSDKGSIPDRFSAQQFSDYHSELNMSSLELGDSALYFCASSFRNQPQHFGDGTRLSIL.

This chain connects TRBV9 to TRBJ1-1; 8 bases align to TRBD1. Trimming at V came to 4 bases and at J to 1 base, leaving 9 bases not matched to a gene. Germline V CDR1 and CDR2: SGDLS, YYNGEE. This CDR3 region has 16 residues. The CDR3 region has the DNA TGTGCCAGCAGCCCCCTCGTGGGGACAGGGAACACTGAAGCTTTCTTT. Protein product: CASSPLVGTGNTEAFF.

J is TRBJ1-2 and V is TRBV30; D gene uncertain. Trimming shortened V by 2 bases and J by 2 bases, and 3 bases separated the two germline ends. The CDR3 has 11 amino acids. The germline V gene encodes CDR1 GTSNPN and CDR2 SVGIG (reference sequence). The CDR3 loop reads CAWSINYGYTF. The CDR3 nucleotides read TGTGCCTGGAGTATAAACTATGGCTACACCTTC.

The chain couples TRBV7-3 to TRBJ2-5; D not resolved. The CDR3 contains 13 residues. The V end lost 3 bases, the J end lost 8 bases, and 13 bases lay between the germline ends. CDR1 and CDR2 (germline): SGHTA, FQGTGA. The CDR3 reads CASSLGSSGTQYF. In nucleotides, the CDR3 is TGTGCCAGCAGCTTGGGCTCTTCAGGAACCCAGTACTTC.

V gene TRBV11-3 combines with J gene TRBJ2-1, with D tentatively TRBD2 (5 bases). Germline V gene sequence: CDR1 SGHNT, CDR2 YENEEA. The V end was cut by 5 bases, the J end by 7 bases, with 18 bases between. CDR3 length equals 15 residues. This CDR3 reads CASSPDDASSNEQFF. In DNA form, the CDR3 reads TGTGCCAGCAGCCCTGATGATGCTAGCTCAAATGAGCAGTTCTTC.

V and J are TRBV18 and TRBJ2-2, with no clear D. The V gene lost 3 bases and the J gene lost 5 bases, with 7 bases spanning the gap. Germline loops: CDR1 KGHSH, CDR2 LQKENI. The CDR3 sequence is 13 residues long. For the CDR3, the DNA is TGTGCCAGCTCACCGCTGGAGACCGGGGAGCTGTTTTTT. Its protein product is CASSPLETGELFF.

The sample holds a few counts of this clone. Other nucleotide sequences in the sample specify the same CDR3. The gene calls are TRBV6-1 and TRBJ1-2; the match to TRBD1 covers 7 bases. J gave up 5 bases and V 7 bases, and 10 bases lay outside the gene matches. This CDR3 comprises 14 residues. Per the germline V gene, CDR1 is MNHNS and CDR2 is SASEGT. The CDR3 bases are TGTGCCAGCAATGCAGGGGGACGCGGGTATGGCTACACCTTC. Its translation: CASNAGGRGYGYTF.

The CDR3 loop is CASRPVAEKFTDTQYF. The DNA for the CDR3 is TGCGCCAGCAGGCCGGTAGCGGAAAAATTCACAGATACGCAGTATTTT. This rearrangement joins TRBV5-1 to TRBJ2-3; D perhaps matches TRBD2 (6 bases). The CDR3 consists of 16 residues. Germline values: CDR1 SGHRS, CDR2 YFSETQ. V gave up 5 bases and J gave up 2 bases, with 18 bases separating them.

In its sample, this clone was seen once. The rearrangement links TRBV6-6 to TRBJ2-5; 7 bases match TRBD2. V was clipped by 7 bases and J by 7 bases; unmatched bases: 12. Germline V gene sequence: CDR1 MNHNY, CDR2 SVGAGI (reference sequence). This CDR3 comprises 14 residues. CDR3: CASNGGSPGGTQYF. The CDR3 nucleotides read TGTGCCAGCAACGGAGGCTCTCCGGGGGGGACCCAGTACTTC.

J is TRBJ2-6 and V is TRBV5-4; D is perhaps TRBD2 (6 bases). Trimming removed 4 bases from V and 4 bases from J, with 12 bases in between. The CDR3 totals 15 residues. Germline V gives CDR1 SGHNT, CDR2 YYREEE (reference sequence). The CDR3 region has the DNA TGTGCCAGCAGCCGGAGGGATACCGGGGCCAACGTCCTGACTTTC. It translates to CASSRRDTGANVLTF. The full variable domain, completed using reference TRBV5-4 and TRBJ2-6, is ETGVTQSPTHLIKTRGQQVTLRCSSQSGHNTVSWYQQALGQGPQFIFQYYREEENGRGNFPPRFSGLQFPNYSSELNVNALELDDSALYLCASSRRDTGANVLTFGAGSRLTVL.

This CDR3 reads CASRLPGDTDTQYF. The CDR3 DNA sequence: TGTGCCAGCAGACTGCCAGGGGACACAGATACGCAGTATTTT. The chain couples TRBV28 to TRBJ2-3; D may be TRBD1 (6 bases). The length of the CDR3 is 14 residues. Germline V gene sequence: CDR1 MDHEN, CDR2 SYDVKM. The V end lost 6 bases, the J end lost 2 bases, and 12 bases lay between the germline ends.

This chain links TRBV11-3 with TRBJ2-1, with 10 bases lining up with TRBD1. Germline values: CDR1 SGHNT, CDR2 YENEEA. The CDR3 consists of 12 residues. The trim removed 7 bases at V and 8 bases at J, leaving 2 bases unmatched. CDR3 sequence reads: CASTGTGDEQFF. The CDR3 region has the DNA TGTGCCAGCACTGGGACAGGGGATGAGCAGTTCTTC.

This chain's CDR3 is CATLQGATEAFF. DNA for the CDR3: TGTGCCACCTTACAGGGGGCCACTGAAGCTTTCTTT. The chain joins TRBV6-1 to TRBJ1-1; TRBD1 aligns across 9 bases. The length of the CDR3 is 12 residues. The junction had 4 bases not matched to a gene; V was cut back by 10 bases and J by 4 bases. CDR1 MNHNS and CDR2 SASEGT come from the germline V gene.

This chain connects TRBV7-9 to TRBJ1-6; D gene ambiguous. The V gene lost 1 base and the J gene lost 13 bases, with 11 bases spanning the gap. This CDR3 has 13 residues. In germline, CDR1 is SEHNR, CDR2 FQNEAQ (reference sequence). DNA of the CDR3: TGTGCCAGCAGCTTAGATGGAGTCGCCCCCCTCCACTTT. This translates into CASSLDGVAPLHF. Complete variable domain (other parts from reference TRBV7-9 and TRBJ1-6): DTGVSQNPRHKITKRGQNVTFRCDPISEHNRLYWYRQTLGQGPEFLTYFQNEAQLEKSRLLSDRFSAERPKGSFSTLEIQRTEQGDSAMYLCASSLDGVAPLHFGNGTRLTVT.

This clone has more than one count but fewer than ten. The chain links TRBV7-3 to TRBJ1-4, with 8 nucleotides matching TRBD1. There are 15 residues in the CDR3. The V segment lost 3 bases and the J segment 0 bases; nucleotides outside the gene matches: 0. CDR1 is SGHTA and CDR2 is FQGTGA in the germline V gene. Here the CDR3 reads CASSLTGATNEKLFF. As DNA, the CDR3 is TGTGCCAGCAGCTTGACAGGGGCAACTAATGAAAAACTGTTTTTT. Full variable domain (rest looked up from reference TRBV7-3 and TRBJ1-4): GAGVSQTPSNKVTEKGKYVELRCDPISGHTALYWYRQSLGQGPEFLIYFQGTGAADDSGLPNDRFFAVRPEGSVSTLKIQRTERGDSAVYLCASSLTGATNEKLFFGSGTQLSVL.

V and J are TRBV5-4 and TRBJ2-3, with 7 nucleotides matching TRBD2. The J segment lost 1 base and the V segment lost 5 bases, leaving 7 bases of the junction unmatched. The CDR3 runs to 15 residues. Germline V gene lookup returns CDR1 SGHNT and CDR2 YYREEE (reference sequence). The CDR3 nucleotides are TGTGCCAGCAGGCGGGACTACGGGGGCACAGATACGCAGTATTTT. It specifies CASRRDYGGTDTQYF.

The chain employs TRBV5-1 and TRBJ2-7, with D possibly matching TRBD1 (6 bases). This CDR3 contains 14 residues. Germline-derived CDR1 and CDR2 are SGHRS and YFSETQ. V was cut by 1 base and J by 0 bases, with 8 bases left in between. The CDR3 here is CASSLLGGSYEQYV. CDR3 DNA sequence: TGCGCCAGCAGCTTGTTAGGGGGCTCCTACGAGCAGTACGTC.

V is TRBV6-5 and J is TRBJ1-2; D is ambiguous. Germline lookup yields CDR1 MNHEY and CDR2 SVGAGI. CDR3 size: 12 residues. The V end lost 6 bases, the J end lost 5 bases, and 10 bases lay between the germline ends. The CDR3 loop is CASRSSRYGYTF. The CDR3 nucleotides read TGTGCCAGCAGGAGTAGCAGATATGGCTACACCTTC.

The chain uses TRBV7-2 and TRBJ2-1; D ambiguous. V lost 5 bases to trimming and J lost 6 bases, with 11 bases between them. The CDR3 consists of 13 residues. CDR1 is SGHTA, CDR2 FQGNSA, per germline. CDR3 sequence: CASSHMVRNEQFF. CDR3 DNA sequence: TGTGCCAGCAGCCACATGGTACGCAATGAGCAGTTCTTC.

This clone showed up just once. This chain links TRBV9 with TRBJ2-1; D possibly corresponds to TRBD1 (6 bases). The CDR3 spans 14 residues. Germline V gene sequence: CDR1 SGDLS, CDR2 YYNGEE. Deletions cut 4 bases from V and 5 bases from J, with 13 bases between. The CDR3, as DNA: TGTGCCAGCAGCATTAACAGGGTTAACAATGAGCAGTTCTTC. Protein product: CASSINRVNNEQFF.

The chain joins TRBV2 to TRBJ2-1; TRBD2 matches at 9 bases. This CDR3 spans 16 amino acids. Losses at the gene ends were 2 bases for V and 7 bases for J; bases not matched to a gene: 9. CDR1 is SNHLY, CDR2 FYNNEI, per germline. CDR3 sequence: CASSESAGGPWNEQFF. The CDR3 DNA reads as TGTGCCAGCAGTGAATCGGCGGGGGGGCCCTGGAATGAGCAGTTCTTC.

The chain links TRBV2 to TRBJ2-2; the match to TRBD1 covers 7 bases. Germline V gene lookup returns CDR1 SNHLY and CDR2 FYNNEI. The CDR3 consists of 14 residues. V shed 5 bases and J 7 bases; nucleotides not matched to a gene: 7. The CDR3 region has the DNA TGTGCCAGCAGTCGAGGGGGCGTGGGCGGGGAGCTGTTTTTT. The encoded protein is CASSRGGVGGELFF.

This sequence joins TRBV30 and TRBJ1-4, with D tentatively TRBD1 (5 bases). V gave up 5 bases and J gave up 0 bases, with 10 bases separating them. The germline CDR1 and CDR2 sequences are GTSNPN and SVGIG (reference sequence). This CDR3 comprises 14 residues. Here the CDR3 reads CAWGTPATNEKLFF. The CDR3 DNA reads as TGTGCCTGGGGGACTCCCGCAACTAATGAAAAACTGTTTTTT.

This chain joins TRBV18 and TRBJ1-5; D is possibly TRBD1 (5 bases). Germline V gene lookup returns CDR1 KGHSH and CDR2 LQKENI. Trimming cost V 1 base and J 9 bases, with 10 bases left between them. This CDR3 is 13 amino acids long. The CDR3 DNA is TGTGCCAGCTCACCACGTACCACAGGGCCCCAGCATTTT. It specifies CASSPRTTGPQHF.

Comments on this clone: Germline is not matched at one junction end, which may reflect a read error. This chain connects TRBV10-3 to TRBJ1-5; no firm D call. CDR1 and CDR2 (germline): ENHRY, SYGVKD. The CDR3 spans 13 residues. CDR3 bases: TGTGCCGTCAGTGAAAGCTCTCGAGAACCCCAGCATTTT. This sequence encodes CAVSESSREPQHF.

This sequence joins TRBV7-6 and TRBJ1-1; perhaps TRBD1 as D (5 bases). The germline V gene encodes CDR1 SGHVS and CDR2 FNYEAQ. This CDR3 has 15 residues. V was pared by 5 bases and J by 0 bases, with 13 bases between. CDR3 DNA sequence: TGTGCCAGCAGCCGTCTCGGGGGAATGAACACTGAAGCTTTCTTT. Its protein is CASSRLGGMNTEAFF.